Presented here are 23 T cell receptor beta chains from one specimen sequenced in a study of shared clonotypes between healthy human individuals. Assay: immunoSEQ multiplex PCR; the TCRdb copy retains only in-frame clones and omits some. Counted here are approximately 2,300,000 clones, approximately 90% occurring once; the ten biggest clones make up around 0.38%. Sample: naive CD4+ T cells from PBMCs. Stated subset: CD45RA+ positively selected. The origin of the receptors is a young man in good health. Some clones in this sample may be carry-over from other donors' samples.

This chain links TRBV7-2 with TRBJ2-7; possibly TRBD2 for D (5 bases). The germline gives CDR1 SGHTA, CDR2 FQGNSA. CDR3 length: 15 residues. V dropped 3 bases and J dropped 0 bases, with 12 bases sitting between them. The CDR3 here is CASSLPAGNSYEQYF. The CDR3 DNA sequence: TGTGCCAGCAGCTTGCCGGCGGGCAACTCCTACGAGCAGTACTTC.

The genes are TRBV5-1 and TRBJ1-2, with TRBD1 as a possible D gene (5 bases). The V gene's germline CDR1 is SGHRS and CDR2 YFSETQ. V shed 7 bases and J shed 8 bases, with 18 bases lying between them. The CDR3 is 13 residues long. This CDR3 is CASRAGNVGGYTF. CDR3 DNA sequence: TGCGCCAGCCGGGCAGGGAACGTTGGCGGCTACACCTTC.

V gene TRBV6-1 combines with J gene TRBJ1-5; no clear D gene. This CDR3 is 14 amino acids long. V dropped 2 bases and J dropped 4 bases, with 9 bases sitting between them. Germline CDR1 reads MNHNS; CDR2 reads SASEGT. The CDR3 is CASSEWGSNQPQHF. CDR3 DNA sequence: TGTGCCAGCAGTGAATGGGGATCGAATCAGCCCCAGCATTTT.

CDR3 loop: CSVVTFGYGYTF. The CDR3, as DNA: TGCAGCGTAGTAACTTTCGGCTATGGCTACACCTTC. The chain links TRBV29-1 to TRBJ1-2; no definite D call. The CDR3 loop spans 12 amino acids. V was trimmed by 6 bases and J by 4 bases, leaving 12 bases between them. CDR1 is SQVTM, CDR2 ANQGSEA, per germline. The variable domain in full, completed from reference TRBV29-1 and TRBJ1-2, reads SAVISQKPSRDICQRGTSLTIQCQVDSQVTMMFWYRQQPGQSLTLIATANQGSEATYESGFVIDKFPISRPNLTFSTLTVSNMSPEDSSIYLCSVVTFGYGYTFGSGTRLTVV.

V usage is TRBV14 and J usage is TRBJ1-5; D unresolved. The ends were cut back, 0 bases at V and 5 bases at J, with 8 bases in the middle. Looked up from germline, CDR1 is SGHDN and CDR2 is FVKESK. This CDR3 is 14 amino acids long. CDR3 DNA sequence: TGTGCCAGCAGCCAAGACCGTACCGATCAGCCCCAGCATTTT. This encodes CASSQDRTDQPQHF.

The genes are TRBV19 and TRBJ2-2, with D perhaps TRBD1 (6 bases). The V gene lost 8 bases and the J gene lost 6 bases, with 10 bases spanning the gap. This CDR3 has 12 amino acids. In germline, CDR1 is LNHDA, CDR2 SQIVND (reference sequence). In nucleotides, the CDR3 is TGTGCCAGTTCCAGGGGCTCCGGGGAGCTGTTTTTT. This sequence encodes CASSRGSGELFF.

J is TRBJ1-2 and V is TRBV7-9, with D possibly being TRBD1 (5 bases). CDR1 and CDR2 from the germline V gene are SEHNR and FQNEAQ (reference sequence). The CDR3 is 16 amino acids. The ends were cut back, 3 bases at V and 2 bases at J, with 16 bases in the middle. CDR3 nucleotides: TGTGCCAGCAGCTTGGGTCAGGAGGGGTCAAACTATGGCTACACCTTC. Protein: CASSLGQEGSNYGYTF.

The V and J genes are TRBV27 and TRBJ2-1; 7 bases align to TRBD1. The CDR3 contains 14 residues. The germline CDR1 and CDR2 sequences are MNHEY and SMNVEV (reference sequence). The V segment lost 3 bases and the J segment 5 bases; nucleotides outside the gene matches: 4. Written as DNA, the CDR3 is TGTGCCAGCAGTTTCGAGACAGGGAACAATGAGCAGTTCTTC. Translated: CASSFETGNNEQFF.

This chain joins TRBV5-1 and TRBJ1-2; D remains unclear. The CDR3 contains 15 residues. The V end lost 2 bases, the J end lost 3 bases, and 14 bases lay between the germline ends. The V gene's germline CDR1 is SGHRS and CDR2 YFSETQ. The CDR3 here is CASSLMAGEDYGYTF. The CDR3 nucleotides read TGCGCCAGCAGCTTAATGGCAGGCGAAGACTATGGCTACACCTTC.

V usage is TRBV5-1 and J usage is TRBJ2-2; D tentatively reads TRBD1 or TRBD2 (5 bases each). This CDR3 is 15 amino acids long. Germline V gene lookup returns CDR1 SGHRS and CDR2 YFSETQ. V dropped 4 bases and J dropped 6 bases, with 16 bases sitting between them. The chain's CDR3 is CASSGGPEGAGELFF. CDR3 bases: TGCGCCAGCAGCGGGGGACCCGAGGGCGCCGGGGAGCTGTTTTTT.

This chain joins TRBV6-6 and TRBJ2-1, with D possibly TRBD1 on 6 matching bases. This CDR3 contains 13 residues. In germline, CDR1 is MNHNY, CDR2 SVGAGI (reference sequence). Trimming took 6 bases from V and 5 from J, leaving 11 bases between them. CDR3 sequence: CASRLPGDNEQFF. In nucleotides, the CDR3 is TGTGCCAGCAGGCTTCCAGGGGACAATGAGCAGTTCTTC.

This chain connects TRBV7-2 to TRBJ2-2; 8 bases map to TRBD2. Germline V gene sequence: CDR1 SGHTA, CDR2 FQGNSA. Unmatched junction bases numbered 6, after V lost 1 base and J lost 5 bases. The CDR3 totals 16 residues. The CDR3 DNA reads as TGTGCCAGCAGCTTAGACGGGACTAGAGTTACCGGGGAGCTGTTTTTT. Translated: CASSLDGTRVTGELFF.

This clone was counted a single time. V gene TRBV28 combines with J gene TRBJ2-7; the D gene could be TRBD1 or TRBD2 (5 bases each). The CDR3 is made up of 15 amino acids. Germline CDR1 and CDR2: MDHEN and SYDVKM. V was pared by 3 bases and J by 2 bases, with 14 bases between. Here the CDR3 DNA reads TGTGCCAGCAGTTTTGGGGGTCCTCTTACCTACGAGCAGTACTTC. This encodes CASSFGGPLTYEQYF.

This sequence joins TRBV7-9 and TRBJ1-6, with D unresolved. The germline gives CDR1 SEHNR, CDR2 FQNEAQ (reference sequence). V was cut by 0 bases and J by 9 bases, with 6 bases left in between. The CDR3 consists of 13 residues. The CDR3 bases are TGTGCCAGCAGCTTAGCGGAGTTTTCACCCCTCCACTTT. Translation gives CASSLAEFSPLHF.

The chain recombines TRBV7-2 with TRBJ1-2; 9 bases map to TRBD1. This CDR3 comprises 16 residues. J lost 2 bases, V lost 1 base, and 5 bases had no gene match. Germline V gene data show CDR1 as SGHTA and CDR2 as FQGNSA. Written as DNA, the CDR3 is TGTGCCAGCAGCTTAGAAGGGGGACAGGGAAACTATGGCTACACCTTC. Residues: CASSLEGGQGNYGYTF.

The chain couples TRBV7-3 to TRBJ1-2; a possible D gene is TRBD1 (6 bases). The germline V gene has CDR1 SGHTA and CDR2 FQGTGA. CDR3 length: 15 residues. Trimming cost V 5 bases and J 3 bases, with 16 bases left between them. For the CDR3, the DNA is TGTGCCAGCAGCCCCGCCGGGACAACAGACTATGGCTACACCTTC. It encodes CASSPAGTTDYGYTF.

The CDR3 is CASSLGGSTSDTQYF. The CDR3 region has the DNA TGCGCCAGCAGCTTGGGGGGGTCCACATCGGATACGCAGTATTTT. This chain uses TRBV5-1 with TRBJ2-3, with D possibly called TRBD1 or TRBD2 (5 bases each). The CDR3 runs 15 residues. Trimming left V 0 bases short and J 6 bases short, with 14 bases between. CDR1 SGHRS and CDR2 YFSETQ come from the germline V gene.

The rearrangement links TRBV28 to TRBJ2-7, with D hard to call. The length of the CDR3 is 13 residues. From germline, CDR1 is MDHEN and CDR2 SYDVKM. V lost 6 bases to trimming and J lost 2 bases, with 11 bases between them. The CDR3: CASRRAGPYEQYF. The CDR3 region has the DNA TGTGCCAGCAGGAGAGCCGGGCCCTACGAGCAGTACTTC.

V usage is TRBV6-5 and J usage is TRBJ1-1; 9 bases agree with TRBD1. Germline CDR1 and CDR2: MNHEY and SVGAGI. This CDR3 is 13 amino acids long. The V gene end was trimmed by 7 bases and the J gene end by 8 bases; junction bases not matched to a gene: 8. The CDR3: CASTDRTGVEAFF. In DNA form, the CDR3 reads TGTGCCAGCACCGACAGGACAGGGGTGGAAGCTTTCTTT.

The chain carries TRBV28 and TRBJ1-4, with 7 bases matching TRBD1. The CDR3 consists of 15 residues. The V and J ends lost 4 bases and 8 bases, in that order; junction bases with no gene match: 10. CDR1 is MDHEN, CDR2 SYDVKM, per germline. The CDR3 DNA follows: TGTGCCAGCAGTTACCCGGCAGGGGGGGAGGAAAAACTGTTTTTT. It is translated as CASSYPAGGEEKLFF.

CDR3 nucleotide sequence: TGTGCCAGCAGCTTAGATCCGTTTGGAGGAGGCACTGAAGCTTTCTTT. The encoded protein is CASSLDPFGGGTEAFF. The chain recombines TRBV7-2 with TRBJ1-1, with unresolved D. Trimming pared 1 base from V and 4 bases from J, leaving 16 bases between. Germline assignment: CDR1 SGHTA and CDR2 FQGNSA. The CDR3 is made up of 16 amino acids.

The genes are TRBV29-1 and TRBJ1-3, with 7 bases that match TRBD1. V shed 4 bases and J 4 bases; nucleotides not matched to a gene: 4. The germline V gene has CDR1 SQVTM and CDR2 ANQGSEA. The CDR3 is made up of 13 amino acids. This CDR3 is CSVGGTAGNTIYF. CDR3 DNA sequence: TGCAGCGTTGGAGGGACAGCCGGAAACACCATATATTTT.

Points on this clone: The same CDR3 can be traced to other DNA sequences in this sample. This sequence joins TRBV7-9 and TRBJ1-4; D is unresolved. There are 15 residues in the CDR3. Trimming pared 1 base from V and 0 bases from J, leaving 6 bases between. The germline gives CDR1 SEHNR, CDR2 FQNEAQ (reference sequence). CDR3 nucleotide sequence: TGTGCCAGCAGCTTAGTGACACCAACTAATGAAAAACTGTTTTTT. This sequence encodes CASSLVTPTNEKLFF.